These 2 T cell receptor beta chains were sequenced from one sample in a study of human T cells and chemical hapten exposure. TCRdb re-analysed the RACE reads in MiXCR, keeping a single row per CDR3 protein. The profile shows about 380,000 distinct CDR3 sequences, about 5.1% of them singletons. Time point in this sample: pre-sensitization, week 0. Treatment described: therapeutic diphenylcyclopropenone sensitization with weekly scalp DPC. The sample here was whole blood, taken in connection with sensitization to the hapten diphenylcyclopropenone (DPC). Receptors were obtained from a woman in her forties or fifties with alopecia areata. Some clones in this sample may be carry-over from other donors' samples.

This clonotype was detected ten times or more. The chain has TRBV19 and TRBJ2-7; D remains ambiguous. The CDR3 extends over 14 amino acids. CDR1 is LNHDA and CDR2 is SQIVND in the germline V gene (reference sequence). The V and J ends lost 5 bases and 2 bases respectively, with 13 bases between them. The CDR3 here is CASSQAGRAYEQYF. The DNA of the CDR3 is TGTGCCAGTAGTCAGGCAGGACGTGCCTACGAGCAGTACTTC.

The V and J genes are TRBV6-5 and TRBJ2-2; D not certain. CDR1 and CDR2 from the germline V gene are MNHEY and SVGAGI. This CDR3 contains 16 residues. Deletions cut 0 bases from V and 0 bases from J, with 8 bases between. This CDR3 is CASSYSAAPNTGELFF. CDR3 sequence (DNA): TGTGCCAGCAGTTACTCTGCGGCCCCGAACACCGGGGAGCTGTTTTTT.